This T cell receptor beta chain was identified in a study of cytomegalovirus exposure and HLA in healthy donors. Overall study results and limits: Usually a TCR sequence was rare, but some public TCRs were found in many donors. Listed as cytomegalovirus-associated were 150 or so TCR beta chains.

Repertoires were generated with immunoSEQ multiplex PCR, while TCRdb's copy carries only in-frame clones and drops some. The sample yields 100,000 to 150,000 clones, about 94% seen once. Germline values: CDR1 SNHLY, CDR2 FYNNEI. CDR3 length: 16 amino acids. The trim removed 6 bases at V and 0 bases at J, leaving 5 bases unmatched. Concerning this clone: Its antigen remains unidentified.

The genes are TRBV2 and TRBJ2-6; TRBD2 matches 7 bases. The clonotype was recovered from a woman aged 18 to 35 in good health and CMV-seronegative. Sequencing used PBMCs. The CDR3 sequence: CASRLGGNSGANVLTF. The CDR3 nucleotides are TGTGCCAGCAGACTGGGGGGGAACTCTGGGGCCAACGTCCTGACTTTC.